Sequencing of this TCR beta chain was carried out in a study of shared clonotypes between healthy human individuals. Study-wide context: Donors had three CD4 naive, three CD4 memory, two CD8 naive and one CD8 memory plate apiece.

CD45RO-negative CD8 cells positively selected for CCR7 made up the naive population, which excluded terminally differentiated effector memory CD45RA+ cells. Trimming cost V 0 bases and J 2 bases, with 7 bases left between them. Germline CDR1 is SGHAT and CDR2 is FQNNGV. This CDR3 is 15 amino acids long. Generated by immunoSEQ multiplex PCR, the TCRdb table keeps only in-frame clones and is missing some. The data contain hundreds of thousands of clones, approximately 95% of them singletons. As to this clone: As yet, its antigen is unknown.

General study findings and limits: It was only blood that was sampled, and tissue repertoires likely differ. Shared across a few donors were around 5% of the naive CD4 clonotypes. Generation probabilities of non-shared clonotypes were lower (relative to those shared by all four donors).

The TCR sequence derives from a woman under 40 in good health. Sequencing was done on a sample of naive CD8+ T cells sorted from blood. The V gene is TRBV11-2, the J gene TRBJ2-2, with D perhaps matching TRBD1 (5 bases). Written as DNA, the CDR3 is TGTGCCAGCAGCTTAGACAGGGTCAACACCGGGGAGCTGTTTTTT. Translating gives CASSLDRVNTGELFF.